This T cell receptor beta chain was profiled in a study of blood T cells in healthy people across ages (dated by TCRdb to between 2015 and 2017). Concerning the study at large: In model experiments, roughly one uniquely barcoded TCR beta cDNA molecule per two T cells was captured by template switching. Using the same blood draw, the study looked at two additional independent replicas of 1 million unique cDNA reads for two donors, one aged 18 to 29 and the other aged 80 or older. Using deep sequencing normalized with unique cDNA molecular identifiers, the study measured how TCR beta repertoire diversity changes with age. Donors of different ages were randomly distributed across sequencing lanes to avoid experimental bias. Donors were grouped into four age groups: young (average roughly 16 years), middle-aged (roughly 37), aged (roughly 62) and long-lived (about 90). What the work shows at the level of the full study, not this receptor alone: A strong correlation was found between observed TCR beta diversity and the percentage of naive T cells measured by flow cytometry. Because the CMV infection status of the donors was unknown, age-related changes in expanded clonotypes may potentially have been confounded. Compared with the aged group, more naive CD4+ T cells, fewer expanded clones and increased TCR diversity were shown by the long-lived group, suggesting age selection. Conclusive comparison of naive and antigen-experienced compartments was prevented by the profiling of bulk unsorted PBMCs. Observed TCR beta diversity per million T cells fell roughly linearly with age, and a significant reduction was already apparent by age around 44. Estimates of total diversity based on one million sequenced T cells were regarded as lower bounds and as underestimates.

The library was generated by 5' RACE. Sequencing relied on an Illumina HiSeq 2500. A second PCR of roughly 7 to 11 cycles was performed with a sample-barcoded 5' primer and a J-beta primer mix. A unique molecular identifier was introduced onto each TCR beta cDNA molecule by a template-switch 5' adaptor carrying 12 random nucleotides. Each sample yielded at least 2.5 million CDR3-containing paired-end reads. All of the RNA was converted into first-strand cDNA using the Mint cDNA synthesis kit, with a TRBC-specific oligonucleotide serving as the primer. Following uracil-DNA glycosylase treatment, a first 18-cycle PCR with universal primers M1SS and BC2_uni_R was performed on all cDNA. Per the original workflow: For normalization, 1 million high-quality reads were randomly selected from each sample, with every read carrying a distinct molecular identifier. Instead of being binned into consensus sequences, reads with shared molecular identifiers were discarded. MiTCR, with a Q25 quality threshold and the strictest error-elimination algorithm, was used for CDR3 identification, clonotype clustering and error correction. Lower-bound total TCR beta diversity was estimated with a nonparametric unseen species model using Euler transformation. The public reads were run again by TCRdb, first through fastp at Q25 and then through MiXCR, and only productive beta chains were kept. A single entry per CDR3 protein holds the most common genes and DNA from its merged rows. The authors' filters were not applied to this entry. The sample has about 1.8 million distinct CDR3 sequences on record, approximately 50% of them singletons. In total, the top ten clones hold approximately 2.1% of the sample.

The donors were under 40 Caucasian individuals from Russia, aged roughly 6 to 100 years, who were systemically healthy. Each donor gave ten milliliters of peripheral blood, collected into EDTA-treated Vacutainer tubes. Ficoll-Paque density-gradient centrifugation was used to isolate PBMCs, with at least 7 million per sample. Trizol reagent was used to extract total RNA from PBMCs, with at least 5 micrograms per sample. The percentages of naive CD45RAhigh/CD27high T cells were determined by flow cytometry on a PBMC aliquot from every donor. Comments on this clonotype: Its specific antigen is unknown. Per-base qualities were not stored, and no clone one base away is much larger.

The CDR3 starts with the cysteine, ends with the phenylalanine, and has 16 residues. Left in the record is the CDR3 DNA by itself, 48 bases read in frame from the first base. Compared with germline, V lacks 2 bases and J lacks 4 bases; bases without a gene match: 8. Taken from the germline V gene, the CDR1 and CDR2 loops are SGHDN and FVKESK. The chain couples TRBV14 to TRBJ2-3; a stretch of 8 junction bases matches TRBD2. The specimen was blood. This receptor was identified in a woman aged 40 to 49 in good health. CDR3 reads: CASSQIRGGGSDTQYF. The nucleotide sequence is given as TGTGCCAGCAGCCAAATCCGTGGCGGGGGGTCAGATACGCAGTATTTT.